Shown below are 11 T cell receptor beta chains from a single sample sequenced in a study of cytomegalovirus exposure and HLA in healthy donors. Use of 60 Vbeta and 13 Jbeta primers characterized the PCR. Assay used: immunoSEQ multiplex PCR; TCRdb lists only in-frame clones, some missing. The sample contains 160,000 or so clones, around four fifths of which appear only once. The sequenced sample consisted of PBMCs. The source is a man in his thirties or forties in good health and CMV-seronegative.

The chain carries TRBV7-2 and TRBJ1-5; no firm D call. V was pared by 0 bases and J by 9 bases, with 12 bases between. Germline V gene lookup returns CDR1 SGHTA and CDR2 FQGNSA. CDR3 size: 14 residues. The CDR3 here is CASSLAESAGPQHF. CDR3 in DNA: TGTGCCAGCAGCTTAGCAGAGAGCGCCGGGCCCCAGCATTTT.

J is TRBJ2-4 and V is TRBV11-2, with TRBD1 identical over 8 bases. Germline CDR1 and CDR2: SGHAT and FQNNGV. There are 13 residues in the CDR3. After removal of 3 bases from V and 10 bases from J, the junction contained 5 bases not matched to a gene. Here the CDR3 DNA reads TGTGCCAGCAGCTTCACGACAGGGGAAATTCAGTACTTC. Protein product: CASSFTTGEIQYF. Full variable domain (outside the CDR3, taken from reference TRBV11-2 and TRBJ2-4): EAGVAQSPRYKIIEKRQSVAFWCNPISGHATLYWYQQILGQGPKLLIQFQNNGVVDDSQLPKDRFSAERLKGVDSTLKIQPAKLEDSAVYLCASSFTTGEIQYFGAGTRLSVL.

This rearrangement joins TRBV28 to TRBJ1-1; the D gene is possibly TRBD1 (5 bases). The germline V gene has CDR1 MDHEN and CDR2 SYDVKM. The CDR3 is made up of 14 amino acids. The V end lost 1 base, the J end lost 5 bases, and 11 bases lay between the germline ends. The CDR3 DNA follows: TGTGCCAGCAGTTTATTGCAGGGTCGGACTGAAGCTTTCTTT. Translation: CASSLLQGRTEAFF.

Concerning this clone: At one end, the junction sequence differs from germline, possibly due to a read error. The J gene is TRBJ1-2, the V gene TRBV5-1; D uncertain. CDR3 size: 14 residues. From germline, CDR1 is SGHRS and CDR2 YFSETQ. The CDR3 sequence: CASSLDTANYGYTF. The CDR3 coding sequence is TGCGCCAGCAGCTTGGATACCGCTAACTACGGCTACACCTTC.

J is TRBJ1-2 and V is TRBV7-2; 7 bases are a match to TRBD1. Germline trimming cut 1 base from V and 8 bases from J; bases unmatched to any gene: 10. Looked up from germline, CDR1 is SGHTA and CDR2 is FQGNSA. The CDR3 sequence is 15 residues long. The CDR3 loop is CASSLEAPTGRGYTF. Here the CDR3 DNA reads TGTGCCAGCAGCTTAGAGGCCCCGACAGGGAGAGGCTACACCTTC.

Comment on this clone: Sequence at one end of the junction differs from germline and may be a read error. The chain has TRBV30 and TRBJ1-5; 8 bases fit TRBD1. This CDR3 has 12 residues. Per germline, CDR1 GTSNPN and CDR2 SVGIG (reference sequence). CDR3 region: CAWSDGQGGSLF. As DNA, the CDR3 is TGTGCCTGGAGCGATGGACAGGGAGGGAGCCTTTTT.

The V gene is TRBV5-1, the J gene TRBJ2-1; D gene uncertain. V was shortened by 3 bases and J by 1 base, with 5 bases between the two germline ends. The germline CDR1 and CDR2 sequences are SGHRS and YFSETQ. The CDR3 contains 13 residues. In DNA form, the CDR3 reads TGCGCCAGCAGCTCAGGATCCTACAATGAGCAGTTCTTC. The encoded protein is CASSSGSYNEQFF.

This clone showed up just once. V and J are TRBV2 and TRBJ2-7; D unclear. CDR1 is SNHLY, CDR2 FYNNEI, per germline. The CDR3 is made up of 11 amino acids. V gave up 4 bases and J gave up 6 bases, with 7 bases separating them. CDR3 coding DNA: TGTGCCAGCAGTGTAGTGCCCGAGCAGTACTTC. The encoded protein is CASSVVPEQYF.

There are a few counts of this clone. The rearrangement uses TRBV7-9 and TRBJ1-4, with D perhaps matching TRBD1 (6 bases). The germline CDR1 and CDR2 sequences are SEHNR and FQNEAQ (reference sequence). The germline V and J ends were trimmed by 4 bases and 3 bases, with 15 bases remaining between them. The CDR3 length is 16 residues. The CDR3 DNA follows: TGTGCCAGCAGCTGGGCTACAGGGCGGCCTAATGAAAAACTGTTTTTT. It yields the protein CASSWATGRPNEKLFF.

CDR3 DNA: TGTGCCAGCACCATAGACACCGCGAACACCGGGGAGCTGTTTTTT. This sequence encodes CASTIDTANTGELFF. This rearrangement joins TRBV6-5 to TRBJ2-2; D unresolved. Germline CDR1 is MNHEY and CDR2 is SVGAGI. The ends were cut back, 7 bases at V and 0 bases at J, with 12 bases in the middle. CDR3 length: 15 amino acids.

The genes are TRBV21-1 and TRBJ1-5; TRBD1, the table's D call, lacks a check against the DNA. TRBV21-1 is noted as a pseudogene. This CDR3 is 18 amino acids long. CDR3 DNA: TGTGCCAGCAGCAATAGTACAGGTTTTAGGTATAGCAATCAGCCCCAGCATTTT. Protein: CASSNSTGFRYSNQPQHF.